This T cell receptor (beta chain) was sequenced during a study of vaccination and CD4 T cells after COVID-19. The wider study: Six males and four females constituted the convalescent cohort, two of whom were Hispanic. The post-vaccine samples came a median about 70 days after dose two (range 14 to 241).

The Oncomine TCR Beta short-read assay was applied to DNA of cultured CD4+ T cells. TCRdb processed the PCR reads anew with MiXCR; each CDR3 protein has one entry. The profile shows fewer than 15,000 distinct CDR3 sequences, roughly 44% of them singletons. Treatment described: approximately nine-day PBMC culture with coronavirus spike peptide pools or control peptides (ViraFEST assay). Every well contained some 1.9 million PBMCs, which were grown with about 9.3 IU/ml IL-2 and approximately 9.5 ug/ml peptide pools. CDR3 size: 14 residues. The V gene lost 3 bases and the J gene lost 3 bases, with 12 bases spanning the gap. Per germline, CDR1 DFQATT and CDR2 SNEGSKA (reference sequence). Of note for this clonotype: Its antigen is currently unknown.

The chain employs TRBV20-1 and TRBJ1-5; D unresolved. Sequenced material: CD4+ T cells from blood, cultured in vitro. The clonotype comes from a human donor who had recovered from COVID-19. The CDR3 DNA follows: TGCAGTGCTAGGGGCAGGACCCTCAATCAGCCCCAGCATTTT. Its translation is CSARGRTLNQPQHF.